The 5 T cell receptor beta chains reported below all come from one sample, sequenced in a study of T-cell reconstitution after alpha-beta-depleted transplantation in children (TCRdb year 2016). The treatment or condition label, as the study defines it: allogeneic hematopoietic cell transplantation with graft depleted of TCRalphabeta T cells and CD19 B cells. Library generation was performed with PCR. Sequencing instrument: Illumina HiSeq 2500. TCR library preparation used molecular barcoding, with unique molecular identifiers applied to normalize quantification of the TCRbeta repertoire. TCRdb itself trimmed the public reads at Q25 with fastp, ran MiXCR and retained productive beta chains. Identical CDR3 proteins give one entry, which carries the most common genes and DNA. In all, the sample holds 800,000 to 1,000,000 distinct CDR3 sequences, and less than 30% of those were seen once. The ten largest clones capture 28% of the sample.

This material consisted of PBMCs, mostly from graft donor cells, taken 360 days after TCRalphabeta/CD19-depleted stem cell transplant. All receptors come from a boy under two years old who had a stem cell transplant for SCID, so the T cells may come from the graft donor.

This clonotype was detected only a few times. The genes are TRBV7-2 and TRBJ2-3; D remains unclear. This CDR3 spans 12 amino acids. V was pared by 6 bases and J by 3 bases, with 7 bases between. Per the germline V gene, CDR1 is SGHTA and CDR2 is FQGNSA. Here the CDR3 DNA reads TGTGCCAGCAGTTGGATGACAGATACGCAGTATTTT. It is translated as CASSWMTDTQYF.

This clonotype was counted only a few times. The V call is TRBV11-2, the J call TRBJ2-1; D possibly corresponds to TRBD2 (7 bases). The ends were cut back, 2 bases at V and 8 bases at J, with 22 bases in the middle. The germline gives CDR1 SGHAT, CDR2 FQNNGV. The length of the CDR3 is 17 residues. This chain's CDR3 is CASSLRGGRGAIDEQFF. The CDR3 bases are TGTGCCAGCAGCTTAAGAGGAGGCCGGGGGGCAATCGATGAGCAGTTCTTC. Full variable domain (rest looked up from reference TRBV11-2 and TRBJ2-1): EAGVAQSPRYKIIEKRQSVAFWCNPISGHATLYWYQQILGQGPKLLIQFQNNGVVDDSQLPKDRFSAERLKGVDSTLKIQPAKLEDSAVYLCASSLRGGRGAIDEQFFGPGTRLTVL.

Only a few counts were recorded for this clonotype. The V call is TRBV3-1, the J call TRBJ2-7; 9 bases fit TRBD1. The CDR3 covers 15 residues. Germline trimming cut 8 bases from V and 3 bases from J; bases unmatched to any gene: 11. Germline V gene lookup returns CDR1 LGHDT and CDR2 YNNKEL (reference sequence). CDR3 bases: TGTGCCAGCCAGCGGGGAGGACAGGGGCGCTACGAGCAGTACTTC. It codes for CASQRGGQGRYEQYF.

At least ten counts were recorded for this clonotype. V is TRBV6-1 and J is TRBJ2-3; 7 bases map to TRBD1. J was trimmed by 8 bases and V by 6 bases; bases with no gene match: 11. The V gene's germline CDR1 is MNHNS and CDR2 SASEGT. The CDR3 extends over 14 amino acids. The CDR3 DNA is TGTGCCAGCAGGGAGACAGGGTGGCGGAGTACGCAGTATTTT. As protein: CASRETGWRSTQYF.

The gene calls are TRBV10-3 and TRBJ1-1; D gene unclear. Trimming left V 6 bases short and J 1 base short, with 6 bases between. The CDR3 is made up of 12 amino acids. Germline CDR1 is ENHRY and CDR2 is SYGVKD. CDR3 in amino acids: CAIRTANTEAFF. CDR3 nucleotide sequence: TGTGCCATCAGGACGGCGAACACTGAAGCTTTCTTT.